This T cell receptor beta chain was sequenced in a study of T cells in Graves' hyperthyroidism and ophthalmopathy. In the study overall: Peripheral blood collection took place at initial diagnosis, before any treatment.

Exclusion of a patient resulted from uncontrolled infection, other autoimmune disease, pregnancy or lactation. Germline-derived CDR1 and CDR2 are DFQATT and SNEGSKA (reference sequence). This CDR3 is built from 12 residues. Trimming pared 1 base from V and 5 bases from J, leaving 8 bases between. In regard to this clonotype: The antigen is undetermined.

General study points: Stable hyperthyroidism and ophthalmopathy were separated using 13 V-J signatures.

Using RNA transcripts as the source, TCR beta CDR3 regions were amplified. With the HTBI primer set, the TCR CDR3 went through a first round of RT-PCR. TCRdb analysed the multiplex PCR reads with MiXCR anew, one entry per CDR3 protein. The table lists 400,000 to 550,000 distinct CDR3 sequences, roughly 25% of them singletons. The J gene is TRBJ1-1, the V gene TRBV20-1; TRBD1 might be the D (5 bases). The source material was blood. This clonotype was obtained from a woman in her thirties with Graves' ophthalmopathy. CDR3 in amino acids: CSARVGETEAFF. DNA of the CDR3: TGCAGTGCTAGAGTAGGGGAGACTGAAGCTTTCTTT.